The 32 T cell receptor beta chains listed next were all sequenced from one sample in a study of shared clonotypes between healthy human individuals. Repertoires were generated with immunoSEQ multiplex PCR, while TCRdb's copy carries only in-frame clones and drops some. The table lists about 510,000 clones, approximately 85% of them singletons. Sequencing was performed on PBMCs. The receptors were gathered from a woman in her 40s in good health. Some clones in this sample may be carry-over from other donors' samples.

Ten or more counts support this clone. V and J are TRBV25-1 and TRBJ2-6; D is unresolved. Per germline, CDR1 MGHDK and CDR2 SYGVNS. This CDR3 is built from 16 residues. Trimming stripped 2 bases from V and 0 bases from J, with 8 bases between. In DNA form, the CDR3 reads TGTGCCAGCAGTGAAGGCGGTAGCTCTGGGGCCAACGTCCTGACTTTC. This encodes CASSEGGSSGANVLTF.

This rearrangement joins TRBV5-1 to TRBJ2-7; tentatively, D is TRBD1 (6 bases). This CDR3 is 13 amino acids long. Germline values: CDR1 SGHRS, CDR2 YFSETQ. V gave up 4 bases and J gave up 0 bases, with 8 bases separating them. CDR3 nucleotides: TGCGCCAGCAGCAGGGACAACTCCTACGAGCAGTACTTC. This encodes CASSRDNSYEQYF.

V is TRBV4-2 and J is TRBJ1-1; no firm D call. The CDR3 spans 14 residues. The V end lost 0 bases, the J end lost 3 bases, and 8 bases lay between the germline ends. Germline CDR1 and CDR2: LGHNA and YNFKEQ. This chain's CDR3 is CASSQDDEDTEAFF. The CDR3 DNA reads TGTGCCAGCAGCCAAGACGACGAGGACACTGAAGCTTTCTTT.

Comments on this clone: The same CDR3 arises from other DNA sequences in this sample as well. V and J are TRBV7-9 and TRBJ1-5, with D unresolved. Germline CDR1 and CDR2: SEHNR and FQNEAQ (reference sequence). This CDR3 comprises 13 residues. V gave up 1 base and J gave up 4 bases, with 5 bases separating them. The CDR3 loop is CASSLGQNQPQHF. The DNA of the CDR3 is TGTGCCAGCAGCTTAGGGCAAAATCAGCCCCAGCATTTT.

The gene calls are TRBV5-1 and TRBJ2-4, with D possibly being TRBD1 (6 bases). CDR1 is SGHRS and CDR2 is YFSETQ in the germline V gene. V was trimmed by 5 bases and J by 6 bases, leaving 15 bases between them. There are 14 residues in the CDR3. CDR3 sequence (DNA): TGCGCCAGCAGGCGTAGCGAAGGGGGAAACATTCAGTACTTC. The encoded protein is CASRRSEGGNIQYF.

The rearrangement joins TRBV7-2 to TRBJ2-7; 8 bases line up with TRBD2. CDR1 and CDR2 (germline): SGHTA, FQGNSA. The CDR3 is 15 residues long. V shed 5 bases and J 3 bases; nucleotides not matched to a gene: 9. The CDR3 reads CASSHTHSGNYEQYF. The DNA of the CDR3 is TGTGCCAGCAGCCATACTCATAGCGGGAACTACGAGCAGTACTTC.

This chain links TRBV29-1 with TRBJ1-1; a weak D match, TRBD1 (5 bases). V lost 6 bases and J lost 4, with 15 bases in between. CDR1 and CDR2 from the germline V gene are SQVTM and ANQGSEA. The CDR3 spans 13 residues. CDR3 sequence reads: CSVPPAGSTEAFF. Here the CDR3 DNA reads TGCAGCGTCCCCCCGGCAGGGAGCACTGAAGCTTTCTTT.

The chain employs TRBV6-1 and TRBJ1-1; D is uncertain. CDR3 size: 13 residues. The V end was cut by 6 bases, the J end by 5 bases, with 13 bases between. Looked up from germline, CDR1 is MNHNS and CDR2 is SASEGT. CDR3 region: CASRDTQGTEAFF. CDR3 DNA: TGTGCCAGCAGAGACACCCAAGGGACTGAAGCTTTCTTT.

The V gene is TRBV5-4, the J gene TRBJ2-4; D perhaps matches TRBD2 (5 bases). The CDR3 loop spans 16 amino acids. Trimming removed 0 bases at V and 0 bases at J, with 10 bases between. Germline lookup yields CDR1 SGHNT and CDR2 YYREEE (reference sequence). The CDR3 DNA reads TGTGCCAGCAGCTTGGTCGCGGGCGGAGCCAAAAACATTCAGTACTTC. This gives the protein CASSLVAGGAKNIQYF.

This clone has only one observation. V gene TRBV7-9 combines with J gene TRBJ1-2; D is possibly TRBD1 (6 bases). Per the germline V gene, CDR1 is SEHNR and CDR2 is FQNEAQ (reference sequence). V lost 1 base, J lost 8 bases, and 14 bases lay in between. The CDR3 runs 14 residues. The CDR3 DNA reads TGTGCCAGCAGCTTAGGAGGGGGGAGTGGCGGCTACACCTTC. Translated: CASSLGGGSGGYTF. The full variable domain, in which reference TRBV7-9 and TRBJ1-2 provide the parts outside the CDR3, is DTGVSQNPRHKITKRGQNVTFRCDPISEHNRLYWYRQTLGQGPEFLTYFQNEAQLEKSRLLSDRFSAERPKGSFSTLEIQRTEQGDSAMYLCASSLGGGSGGYTFGSGTRLTVV.

The V call is TRBV28, the J call TRBJ2-5, with D possibly matching TRBD1 (6 bases). The CDR3 runs to 12 residues. Germline CDR1 reads MDHEN; CDR2 reads SYDVKM. The ends were cut back, 7 bases at V and 5 bases at J, with 11 bases in the middle. The CDR3 coding sequence is TGTGCCAGCATTGGGGGCTCGGAGACCCAGTACTTC. This gives the protein CASIGGSETQYF. Variable domain in full (rest from reference TRBV28 and TRBJ2-5): DVKVTQSSRYLVKRTGEKVFLECVQDMDHENMFWYRQDPGLGLRLIYFSYDVKMKEKGDIPEGYSVSREKKERFSLILESASTNQTSMYLCASIGGSETQYFGPGTRLLVL.

V is TRBV28 and J is TRBJ1-2, with 8 bases that match TRBD1. With 6 bases clipped from V and 5 bases from J, the junction kept 8 bases outside the gene matches. Looked up from germline, CDR1 is MDHEN and CDR2 is SYDVKM. This CDR3 spans 14 amino acids. CDR3: CASRYSGGAYGYTF. CDR3 nucleotides: TGTGCCAGCAGATACTCAGGGGGCGCTTATGGCTACACCTTC.

This chain connects TRBV10-2 to TRBJ2-1; 10 bases agree with TRBD1. Germline V gives CDR1 WSHSY, CDR2 SAAADI. The V and J ends lost 0 bases and 9 bases, in that order; junction bases with no gene match: 8. The CDR3 spans 16 residues. DNA of the CDR3: TGCGCCAGCAGTGAGTCGAGGGACAGGGGAAGGGGTGAGCAGTTCTTC. Translation: CASSESRDRGRGEQFF.

The V call is TRBV10-3, the J call TRBJ2-1; TRBD2 agrees at 11 bases. Germline V CDR1 and CDR2: ENHRY, SYGVKD. The CDR3 spans 15 residues. Trimming took 6 bases from V and 2 from J; bases not matched to a gene: 3. The CDR3: CAISQLAGAYNEQFF. The DNA of the CDR3 is TGTGCCATCAGCCAACTAGCGGGAGCCTACAATGAGCAGTTCTTC.

DNA of the CDR3: TGTGCCAGCAGCTTAGGCCTCTCCACCGGGGAGCTGTTTTTT. This sequence encodes CASSLGLSTGELFF. The chain employs TRBV7-3 and TRBJ2-2; D is undetermined. The V gene lost 2 bases and the J gene lost 4 bases, with 8 bases spanning the gap. This CDR3 contains 14 residues. CDR1 and CDR2 (germline): SGHTA, FQGTGA.

The rearrangement uses TRBV7-3 and TRBJ2-5; D is possibly TRBD1 or TRBD2 (6 bases each). V was clipped by 0 bases and J by 5 bases, with 13 bases between them. Germline V lookup: CDR1 SGHTA, CDR2 FQGTGA. CDR3 length equals 15 residues. For the CDR3, the DNA is TGTGCCAGCAGCTTAACGTCGGGGGCGGCGGAGACCCAGTACTTC. Protein product: CASSLTSGAAETQYF.

J is TRBJ1-2 and V is TRBV11-2; tentatively, D is TRBD1 (5 bases). The CDR3 has 14 residues. V was shortened by 2 bases and J by 6 bases, with 13 bases between the two germline ends. Per germline, CDR1 SGHAT and CDR2 FQNNGV. CDR3 region: CASSLIQGRDGYTF. The CDR3 coding sequence is TGTGCCAGCAGCTTAATCCAGGGCCGGGATGGCTACACCTTC. The full variable domain, rest sourced from reference TRBV11-2 and TRBJ1-2, is EAGVAQSPRYKIIEKRQSVAFWCNPISGHATLYWYQQILGQGPKLLIQFQNNGVVDDSQLPKDRFSAERLKGVDSTLKIQPAKLEDSAVYLCASSLIQGRDGYTFGSGTRLTVV.

J is TRBJ2-3 and V is TRBV19, with 9 bases identical to TRBD2. Germline CDR1 LNHDA, CDR2 SQIVND (reference sequence). V was clipped by 3 bases and J by 4 bases; unmatched bases: 5. The CDR3 is made up of 15 amino acids. The CDR3 region is CASSISGSYPDTQYF. The DNA of the CDR3 is TGTGCCAGTAGTATTAGCGGGAGTTACCCAGATACGCAGTATTTT.

This chain links TRBV9 with TRBJ2-5; the match to TRBD2 covers 9 bases. This CDR3 contains 15 residues. V shed 4 bases and J 5 bases; nucleotides not matched to a gene: 9. Germline V gene lookup returns CDR1 SGDLS and CDR2 YYNGEE. CDR3 in DNA: TGTGCCAGCAGCTTCTCTAGCGGGACGGGGGAGACCCAGTACTTC. It is translated as CASSFSSGTGETQYF.

The V call is TRBV15, the J call TRBJ2-1; D is ambiguous. The V end lost 0 bases, the J end lost 9 bases, and 15 bases lay between the germline ends. The CDR3 length is 15 residues. CDR1 and CDR2 (germline): LNHNV, YYDKDF (reference sequence). CDR3 loop: CATSRDSLPTGEQFF. DNA of the CDR3: TGTGCCACCAGCAGAGATTCCCTCCCAACGGGTGAGCAGTTCTTC.

This clone has a single count. The chain combines TRBV27 with TRBJ2-7; D perhaps matches TRBD1 (6 bases). Germline V gene sequence: CDR1 MNHEY, CDR2 SMNVEV (reference sequence). Trimming removed 5 bases at V and 4 bases at J, with 12 bases between. The CDR3 has 13 amino acids. As DNA, the CDR3 is TGTGCCAGCAGTACCCAGACAGGTTACGAGCAGTACTTC. Its translation is CASSTQTGYEQYF.

CDR3 amino acids: CASSPWKGGQPQHF. As DNA, the CDR3 is TGTGCCAGCAGCCCCTGGAAGGGCGGCCAGCCCCAGCATTTT. The chain uses TRBV7-9 and TRBJ1-5; D remains ambiguous. V gave up 5 bases and J gave up 7 bases, with 15 bases separating them. CDR3 size: 14 residues. Germline-derived CDR1 and CDR2 are SEHNR and FQNEAQ (reference sequence).

This clone was seen only once. The chain employs TRBV14 and TRBJ2-5, with 11 bases matching TRBD1. Germline CDR1 reads SGHDN; CDR2 reads FVKESK. V shed 2 bases, J shed 4 bases, and the junction held 6 bases outside the gene matches. The CDR3 loop spans 16 amino acids. CDR3 coding DNA: TGTGCCAGCAGCCAAATTCTGGGACAGGGGGGAGAGACCCAGTACTTC. It codes for CASSQILGQGGETQYF.

The chain recombines TRBV12-5 with TRBJ2-5; D might be TRBD2 (5 bases). CDR1 LGHNT and CDR2 FRNRAP come from the germline V gene. V lost 1 base and J 5 bases, leaving 20 bases between the germline ends. The CDR3 runs 17 residues. This CDR3 reads CASGLAKPGVAKETQYF. The DNA of the CDR3 is TGTGCTAGTGGTTTGGCCAAACCGGGCGTAGCGAAGGAGACCCAGTACTTC. Full variable domain (outside the CDR3, taken from reference TRBV12-5 and TRBJ2-5): DARVTQTPRHKVTEMGQEVTMRCQPILGHNTVFWYRQTMMQGLELLAYFRNRAPLDDSGMPKDRFSAEMPDATLATLKIQPSEPRDSAVYFCASGLAKPGVAKETQYFGPGTRLLVL.

The V and J genes are TRBV7-7 and TRBJ2-5; 8 nucleotides match TRBD2. There are 15 residues in the CDR3. The V gene's germline CDR1 is SSHAT and CDR2 FNYEAQ (reference sequence). Losses at the gene ends were 4 bases for V and 5 bases for J; bases not matched to a gene: 9. The CDR3 DNA reads as TGTGCCAGCAGCTCAGGCGGGGGGCGGGGTGAGACCCAGTACTTC. Protein: CASSSGGGRGETQYF.

The V call is TRBV7-2, the J call TRBJ2-7; D is unresolved. The CDR3 is 14 amino acids. Between the trimmed V and J ends, which lost 0 bases and 0 bases, there was a span of 6 bases. Germline loops: CDR1 SGHTA, CDR2 FQGNSA. The CDR3, as DNA: TGTGCCAGCAGCTTAGCCGGCAACTCCTACGAGCAGTACTTC. Translation: CASSLAGNSYEQYF.

The rearrangement uses TRBV28 and TRBJ2-7, with 7 bases identical to TRBD2. The V segment lost 5 bases and the J segment 0 bases; nucleotides outside the gene matches: 10. The CDR3 length is 16 residues. Germline V gene data show CDR1 as MDHEN and CDR2 as SYDVKM. The CDR3 nucleotides are TGTGCCAGCAGTCTCTTAGCGGGTGCCTTCTCCTACGAGCAGTACTTC. As protein: CASSLLAGAFSYEQYF.

J is TRBJ1-1 and V is TRBV4-3; D not certain. Looked up from germline, CDR1 is LGHNA and CDR2 is YSLEER. CDR3 length: 16 amino acids. V dropped 2 bases and J dropped 5 bases, with 18 bases sitting between them. The CDR3 bases are TGCGCCAGCAGCCAATCTATTCTGGTGACGGGGACTGAAGCTTTCTTT. This encodes CASSQSILVTGTEAFF.

The chain carries TRBV28 and TRBJ2-7; TRBD2 aligns across 9 bases. V lost 7 bases and J lost 2; bases outside the gene matches: 9. Germline lookup yields CDR1 MDHEN and CDR2 SYDVKM. This CDR3 is built from 15 residues. The CDR3 region has the DNA TGTGCCAGCATCCTGGCGGCGGGAGGGCCCTACGAGCAGTACTTC. It is translated as CASILAAGGPYEQYF. The entire variable domain, with the rest obtained from reference TRBV28 and TRBJ2-7, is as follows: DVKVTQSSRYLVKRTGEKVFLECVQDMDHENMFWYRQDPGLGLRLIYFSYDVKMKEKGDIPEGYSVSREKKERFSLILESASTNQTSMYLCASILAAGGPYEQYFGPGTRLTVT.

V is TRBV21-1 and J is TRBJ2-1; TRBD2, as called in the table, went unchecked against the DNA. TRBV21-1 is a documented pseudogene. The CDR3 sequence is 15 residues long. The CDR3 protein is CASSLVPEAYNEQFF. CDR3 in DNA: TGTGCCAGCAGCTTAGTTCCAGAGGCCTACAATGAGCAGTTCTTC.

The V call is TRBV5-6, the J call TRBJ2-1; unclear D gene. The CDR3 is made up of 15 amino acids. Germline V lookup: CDR1 SGHDT, CDR2 YYEEEE. V lost 4 bases to trimming and J lost 0 bases, with 11 bases between them. The CDR3 DNA reads TGTGCCAGCAGCACTAAGGAGTTCTCCTACAATGAGCAGTTCTTC. It is translated as CASSTKEFSYNEQFF. The whole variable domain, remainder taken from reference TRBV5-6 and TRBJ2-1, is DAGVTQSPTHLIKTRGQQVTLRCSPKSGHDTVSWYQQALGQGPQFIFQYYEEEERQRGNFPDRFSGHQFPNYSSELNVNALLLGDSALYLCASSTKEFSYNEQFFGPGTRLTVL.

This clone was seen a single time. The chain links TRBV5-1 to TRBJ1-4; no reliable D call. This CDR3 has 14 residues. The germline gives CDR1 SGHRS, CDR2 YFSETQ. The germline V and J ends were trimmed by 0 bases and 5 bases, with 8 bases remaining between them. The CDR3 protein is CASSLEHANEKLFF. As DNA, the CDR3 is TGCGCCAGCAGCTTGGAACACGCGAATGAAAAACTGTTTTTT.